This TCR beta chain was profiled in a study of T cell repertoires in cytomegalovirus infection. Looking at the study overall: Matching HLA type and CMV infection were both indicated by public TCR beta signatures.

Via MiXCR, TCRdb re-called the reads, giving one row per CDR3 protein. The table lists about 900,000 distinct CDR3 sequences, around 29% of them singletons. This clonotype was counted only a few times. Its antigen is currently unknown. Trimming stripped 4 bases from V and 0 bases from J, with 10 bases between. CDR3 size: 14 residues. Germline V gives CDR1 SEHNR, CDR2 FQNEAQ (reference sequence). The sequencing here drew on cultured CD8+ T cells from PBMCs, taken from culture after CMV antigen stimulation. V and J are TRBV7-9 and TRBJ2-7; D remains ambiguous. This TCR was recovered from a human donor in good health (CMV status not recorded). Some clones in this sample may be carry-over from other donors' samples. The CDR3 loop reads CASSSGSNSYEQYF. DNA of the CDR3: TGTGCCAGCAGCTCCGGCAGTAACTCCTACGAGCAGTACTTC.